This T cell receptor (beta chain) was retrieved from a study of cytomegalovirus exposure and HLA in healthy donors. Study-level information: The 550 to 700 first-cohort repertoires and the approximately 130 validation repertoires shared the same platform, a later analysis reported. Findings and caveats of the study: Among TCR beta chains, those listed as cytomegalovirus-associated numbered over 150. Reported performance of the classifier showed diagnosis of cytomegalovirus status with high specificity and sensitivity.

V was pared by 8 bases and J by 3 bases, with 6 bases of the junction left unmatched. The CDR3 has 13 amino acids. Germline CDR1 and CDR2: LNHDA and SQIVND (reference sequence). Remarks on this clone: What it binds is unknown.

The assay was immunoSEQ multiplex PCR, and TCRdb's table has in-frame clones only and misses some. The sample has approximately 150,000 clones; 84% are singletons. The source material was PBMCs. The V gene is TRBV19, the J gene TRBJ1-1; 7 positions agree with TRBD1. This receptor was taken from a man between 25 and 39 years old in good health and CMV-seropositive. The CDR3 loop reads CASGFTGDTEAFF. DNA for the CDR3: TGTGCCAGTGGGTTTACAGGGGACACTGAAGCTTTCTTT.